This entry lists 20 T cell receptor beta chains sequenced from one sample in a study of blood T cell repertoires in COVID-19. The repertoire was sequenced with immunoSEQ multiplex PCR; TCRdb's copy has only in-frame clones and lacks some. The repertoire has tens of thousands of clones, about 80% of them found once; the top ten carry roughly 2%. The sequenced material came from peripheral blood. The origin of the receptors is a man between 60 and 75 years old with active COVID-19.

The sample holds one count of this clone. The chain joins TRBV6-6 to TRBJ2-1; 11 bases agree with TRBD2. Germline lookup yields CDR1 MNHNY and CDR2 SVGAGI (reference sequence). V shed 4 bases and J 9 bases; nucleotides not matched to a gene: 11. This CDR3 spans 16 amino acids. CDR3 in amino acids: CASSLVLAGGRGEQFF. The CDR3 region has the DNA TGTGCCAGCAGTTTAGTTCTAGCGGGAGGACGGGGTGAGCAGTTCTTC.

This clone has a handful of counts. This chain links TRBV6-5 with TRBJ1-3; tentatively, D is TRBD1 (5 bases). V was clipped by 6 bases and J by 0 bases, with 6 bases between them. Germline V CDR1 and CDR2: MNHEY, SVGAGI. The CDR3 is 13 amino acids. The CDR3 coding sequence is TGTGCCAGCAGCAGGGCCTCTGGAAACACCATATATTTT. Its translation: CASSRASGNTIYF.

The V gene is TRBV5-4, the J gene TRBJ2-7; 7 nucleotides line up with TRBD1. Trimming took 4 bases from V and 2 from J; bases not matched to a gene: 3. The CDR3 consists of 13 residues. Germline V gene sequence: CDR1 SGHNT, CDR2 YYREEE (reference sequence). The CDR3 here is CASSPGGTYEQYF. CDR3 bases: TGTGCCAGCAGCCCAGGGGGTACCTACGAGCAGTACTTC.

The chain is built from TRBV4-3 and TRBJ1-1; D is ambiguous. CDR3 length equals 16 residues. Trimming removed 0 bases at V and 0 bases at J, with 11 bases between. Germline V lookup: CDR1 LGHNA, CDR2 YSLEER. The CDR3 protein is CASSQDHFNMNTEAFF. CDR3 coding DNA: TGCGCCAGCAGCCAAGATCACTTTAATATGAACACTGAAGCTTTCTTT.

The chain recombines TRBV6-5 with TRBJ1-6; a weak D match, TRBD1 (5 bases). The CDR3 spans 15 residues. The germline V gene encodes CDR1 MNHEY and CDR2 SVGAGI. The V gene lost 6 bases and the J gene lost 3 bases, with 12 bases spanning the gap. The CDR3 bases are TGTGCCAGCAGCCTGGAGGGGAGCTATAATTCACCCCTCCACTTT. This translates into CASSLEGSYNSPLHF.

The gene calls are TRBV18 and TRBJ2-6; 9 bases line up with TRBD1. The CDR3 length is 11 residues. V dropped 3 bases and J dropped 17; count of bases not matched to a gene: 2. CDR1 KGHSH and CDR2 LQKENI come from the germline V gene. The CDR3 is CASSPGQGLTF. In DNA, the CDR3 is TGTGCCAGCTCACCGGGACAGGGTTTGACTTTC.

The gene calls are TRBV6-7 and TRBJ2-7; D is uncertain. TRBV6-7 is filed as an ORF, its function uncertain. This CDR3 region has 15 residues. Trimming stripped 7 bases from V and 4 bases from J, with 20 bases between. Here the CDR3 DNA reads TGTGCCAGCACCTACTCGGGCCAGGCTCCGTACGAGCAGTACTTC. It encodes CASTYSGQAPYEQYF.

V and J are TRBV12-3 or TRBV12-4 and TRBJ2-7, with unresolved D. V was trimmed by 0 bases and J by 1 base, leaving 4 bases between them. The CDR3 extends over 13 amino acids. The CDR3 protein is CASSLALSYEQYF. CDR3 DNA sequence: TGTGCCAGCAGTTTAGCTCTATCCTACGAGCAGTACTTC.

The chain is built from TRBV7-2 and TRBJ1-2, with TRBD1 identical over 7 bases. The ends lost 6 bases at V and 7 bases at J; junction bases unmatched: 11. From germline, CDR1 is SGHTA and CDR2 FQGNSA. This CDR3 is built from 14 residues. Here the CDR3 reads CASSSPRGQGGYTF. In DNA form, the CDR3 reads TGTGCCAGCAGTTCCCCTAGGGGGCAGGGTGGCTACACCTTC.

V is TRBV23-1 and J is TRBJ2-1; 14 positions agree with TRBD2. TRBV23-1 is an open reading frame whose function is uncertain. This CDR3 is built from 22 residues. V shed 4 bases and J 0 bases; nucleotides not matched to a gene: 17. Here the CDR3 reads CASSPPLPPGLAGACSYNEQFF. CDR3 DNA: TGCGCCAGCAGTCCTCCCCTTCCCCCGGGACTAGCGGGAGCGTGCTCCTACAATGAGCAGTTCTTC.

Details on this clone: The sample carries other DNA sequences with the same CDR3. The chain couples TRBV2 to TRBJ1-1, with TRBD1 identical over 7 bases. V lost 5 bases to trimming and J lost 5 bases; unmatched junction nucleotides: 5. CDR3 length equals 13 residues. CDR1 and CDR2 (germline): SNHLY, FYNNEI. The CDR3 protein is CASSQGEGTEAFF. CDR3 DNA: TGTGCCAGCAGTCAGGGGGAAGGTACTGAAGCTTTCTTT.

The V call is TRBV10-3, the J call TRBJ1-3; 7 bases match TRBD1. The CDR3 has 19 amino acids. V lost 8 bases and J lost 5; bases outside the gene matches: 24. Germline CDR1 ENHRY, CDR2 SYGVKD. CDR3 in amino acids: CAIQPDVGGQQGDRNTIYF. The CDR3 DNA reads TGTGCCATCCAACCAGATGTAGGGGGACAGCAGGGAGATAGAAACACCATATATTTT.

The rearrangement uses TRBV11-3 and TRBJ1-2; 9 bases fit TRBD1. V lost 5 bases and J lost 8; bases outside the gene matches: 6. CDR1 SGHNT and CDR2 YENEEA come from the germline V gene. The CDR3 length is 13 residues. The CDR3 is CASSARTGDGYTF. Here the CDR3 DNA reads TGTGCCAGCAGCGCAAGGACAGGGGACGGCTACACCTTC.

This clone was counted between two and nine times. V gene TRBV5-4 combines with J gene TRBJ2-7, with 15 bases aligning to TRBD2. The CDR3 runs to 17 residues. The V and J ends lost 4 bases and 7 bases, in that order; junction bases with no gene match: 12. Germline CDR1 is SGHNT and CDR2 is YYREEE (reference sequence). This chain's CDR3 is CASSRIVTGLAGGEQYF. The DNA for the CDR3 is TGTGCCAGCAGCCGAATAGTGACGGGACTAGCGGGAGGAGAGCAGTACTTC.

Here the CDR3 reads CASSFTGTENYGYTF. CDR3 DNA sequence: TGTGCCAGCAGCTTTACCGGGACAGAGAACTATGGCTACACCTTC. The V gene is TRBV7-2, the J gene TRBJ1-2; the match to TRBD1 covers 7 bases. V shed 3 bases and J 2 bases; nucleotides not matched to a gene: 6. The length of the CDR3 is 15 residues. Germline CDR1 is SGHTA and CDR2 is FQGNSA.

The CDR3 reads CASSEHGGRETQYF. The CDR3 DNA reads as TGTGCCAGCAGTGAGCATGGTGGCCGCGAGACCCAGTACTTC. This sequence joins TRBV6-4 and TRBJ2-5; no clear D gene. The germline V and J ends were trimmed by 3 bases and 5 bases, with 13 bases remaining between them. Germline lookup yields CDR1 MRHNA and CDR2 SNTAGT. The CDR3 length is 14 residues.

V usage is TRBV11-2 and J usage is TRBJ1-2; no clear D gene. The germline V gene has CDR1 SGHAT and CDR2 FQNNGV. V was shortened by 5 bases and J by 4 bases, with 14 bases between the two germline ends. CDR3 length: 14 residues. The CDR3 DNA reads TGTGCCAGCAGCGTGGGTGGGCCCATCTATGGCTACACCTTC. This gives the protein CASSVGGPIYGYTF.

The DNA of the CDR3 is TGCGCCAGCAGCCCGGGACTAGGGGGCTCCTACAATGAGCAGTTCTTC. Protein product: CASSPGLGGSYNEQFF. The chain joins TRBV5-1 to TRBJ2-1; 8 bases line up with TRBD2. The germline CDR1 and CDR2 sequences are SGHRS and YFSETQ. This CDR3 has 16 residues. V shed 4 bases, J shed 0 bases, and the junction held 6 bases outside the gene matches.

The CDR3, as DNA: TGTGCCTGGAGTGTCCAGGGGAAAAGCCCCCAGCATTTT. Translated, it gives CAWSVQGKSPQHF. The chain combines TRBV30 with TRBJ1-5, with D tentatively TRBD1 (6 bases). This CDR3 spans 13 amino acids. The ends were cut back, 0 bases at V and 10 bases at J, with 13 bases in the middle. Germline V gene lookup returns CDR1 GTSNPN and CDR2 SVGIG (reference sequence).

The chain uses TRBV6-5 and TRBJ2-1; a weak D match, TRBD1 (6 bases). This CDR3 comprises 14 residues. CDR1 MNHEY and CDR2 SVGAGI come from the germline V gene. V lost 0 bases and J 9 bases, leaving 12 bases between the germline ends. In nucleotides, the CDR3 is TGTGCCAGCAGTTACTCGACAGGCCCGAGTGAGCAGTTCTTC. It codes for CASSYSTGPSEQFF.